The subject of this entry is one TCR beta chain. These data come from a study of identical twins. TCRdb re-called the 5' RACE reads through MiXCR, storing one row per CDR3 protein. The table lists about 280,000 distinct CDR3 sequences, roughly 8.6% of them singletons. Trimming removed 2 bases from V and 0 bases from J; junction bases left unmatched: 8. CDR1 and CDR2 from the germline V gene are SGHDT and YYEEEE. The CDR3 runs 17 residues. This sample was shared with a second study, whose subject was yellow fever vaccine responses in identical twins.

This rearrangement joins TRBV5-6 to TRBJ1-5, with TRBD1 identical over 7 bases. The material sequenced was memory (CD45RO+) T cells sorted from blood. This receptor was taken from a young woman in good health. CDR3 residues: CASSFWLGQTSNQPQHF. The CDR3 DNA reads TGTGCCAGCAGCTTTTGGTTGGGACAGACTAGCAATCAGCCCCAGCATTTT.